This is a list of T cell receptor beta chains from one sample in a study of control samples from healthy donors and cancer patients. Here immunoSEQ multiplex PCR was the method, and the copy in TCRdb shows in-frame clones only, minus some. The sample lists 170,000 or so clones, roughly 94% occurring once. Sequencing input: blood. The receptors derive from a woman aged 18 to 35 in good health. CDR3s include the opening cysteine and the closing phenylalanine or tryptophan. The D gene is left open where the match is weak. Some rows have no size entry. The others give once, few or many, or a class for an expanded clone.

clone_size j_call v_call d_call cdr3_aa cdr3_nt
- TRBJ2-1 TRBV4-3 - CASSPLTPPNEQFF TGCGCCAGCAGCCCCCTTACGCCACCGAATGAGCAGTTCTTC
- TRBJ2-6 TRBV6-6 - CASSLSRGLEGANVLTF TGTGCCAGCAGTCTTTCCAGGGGCTTGGAGGGGGCCAACGTCCTGACTTTC
once TRBJ1-1 TRBV28 TRBD1 CASRGQGFTEAFF TGTGCCAGCAGAGGACAGGGTTTCACTGAAGCTTTCTTT
once TRBJ1-1 TRBV18 - CASSPGVNTEAFF TGTGCCAGCTCACCAGGGGTGAACACTGAAGCTTTCTTT
- TRBJ1-5 TRBV18 - CASSAPGGVQPQHF TGTGCCAGCTCCGCACCGGGGGGGGTACAGCCCCAGCATTTT
- TRBJ2-1 TRBV9 - CASNSRDYNEQFF TGTGCCAGCAACTCAAGGGACTACAATGAGCAGTTCTTC
- TRBJ2-1 TRBV7-3 TRBD1 CASSLTGGTGRGEQFF TGTGCCAGCAGCTTAACAGGGGGGACAGGGCGTGGAGAGCAGTTCTTC
- TRBJ1-2 TRBV11-2 - CASSLDYSPNYGYTF TGTGCCAGCAGCTTAGACTACAGCCCTAACTATGGCTACACCTTC
- TRBJ1-4 TRBV19 - CASTGYKGTNEKLFF TGTGCCAGTACGGGATATAAGGGAACTAATGAAAAACTGTTTTTT
- TRBJ1-3 TRBV7-7 - CASSLNPGNTIYF TGTGCTAGCAGCTTAAATCCAGGAAACACCATATATTTT
once TRBJ1-6 TRBV5-4 - CASSLAPGADSPLHF TGTGCCAGCAGCTTGGCACCGGGGGCGGACTCACCCCTCCACTTT
- TRBJ1-1 TRBV18 - CASSGLGNTEAFF TGTGCCAGCTCTGGACTGGGGAACACTGAAGCTTTCTTT
- TRBJ1-1 TRBV11-1 - CASSHGGGLNTEAFF TGTGCCAGCAGTCATGGAGGGGGGTTGAACACTGAAGCTTTCTTT
once TRBJ1-2 TRBV12-3/TRBV12-4 TRBD1 CASRSRGLGGYTF TGTGCCAGCAGGTCCAGGGGGCTGGGAGGCTACACCTTC
- TRBJ2-5 TRBV7-2 TRBD2 CASSLYWAGGETQYF TGTGCCAGCAGCTTATATTGGGCGGGGGGGGAGACCCAGTACTTC
- TRBJ1-1 TRBV18 - CASSPRQPNTEAFF TGTGCCAGCTCACCACGGCAGCCGAACACTGAAGCTTTCTTT
- TRBJ2-1 TRBV14 - CASSQLRGAYNEQFF TGTGCCAGCAGCCAACTGCGGGGTGCGTACAATGAGCAGTTCTTC
- TRBJ2-7 TRBV29-1 - CSVEDFGSYEQYF TGCAGCGTTGAAGATTTCGGGAGCTACGAGCAGTACTTC
few TRBJ1-2 TRBV4-1 TRBD1 CASSHAQGAGYTF TGCGCCAGCAGCCATGCCCAGGGGGCGGGCTACACCTTC
- TRBJ2-1 TRBV9 - CASSEKGDTHNEQFF TGTGCCAGCAGCGAAAAAGGGGACACCCACAATGAGCAGTTCTTC
- TRBJ2-7 TRBV11-2 - CASSLGGGSPYEQYF TGTGCCAGCAGCTTAGGTGGCGGATCGCCCTACGAGCAGTACTTC
- TRBJ2-6 TRBV9 - CASSSLISGANVLTF TGTGCCAGCAGCTCCTTAATATCTGGGGCCAACGTCCTGACTTTC
- TRBJ2-2 TRBV7-3 - CASSLQGFGELFF TGTGCCAGCAGCTTACAGGGATTCGGGGAGCTGTTTTTT
- TRBJ2-3 TRBV5-8 - CASSLGQPATDTQYF TGTGCCAGCAGCTTGGGACAGCCGGCCACAGATACGCAGTATTTT
- TRBJ2-1 TRBV10-3 - CAISESSPLNEQFF TGTGCCATCAGTGAGTCCTCGCCCCTCAATGAGCAGTTCTTC
- TRBJ2-6 TRBV7-2 TRBD1 CASSSTGGNVLTF TGTGCCAGCAGCTCGACAGGGGGCAACGTCCTGACTTTC
- TRBJ2-1 TRBV13 TRBD2 CASSHSVEAGEDEQFF TGTGCCAGCAGCCACTCCGTTGAAGCGGGAGAGGATGAGCAGTTCTTC
- TRBJ1-4 TRBV28 - CASLDSNQEKLFF TGTGCCAGCCTGGACAGCAATCAGGAAAAACTGTTTTTT
- TRBJ1-4 TRBV28 TRBD1 CASSPTGSRGEKLFF TGTGCCAGCAGTCCGACAGGGTCTAGGGGTGAAAAACTGTTTTTT
- TRBJ1-3 TRBV10-3 - CAISEGQGNTIYF TGTGCCATCAGCGAGGGGCAAGGAAACACCATATATTTT
- TRBJ1-2 TRBV2 - CASHFGNRGYYGYTF TGTGCCAGCCACTTTGGAAACCGGGGATACTATGGCTACACCTTC
- TRBJ1-6 TRBV2 - CASSEESLSGNSPLHF TGTGCCAGCAGCGAGGAGTCCCTCAGCGGTAATTCACCCCTCCACTTT
- TRBJ1-1 TRBV28 TRBD1 CASSVGQGNTEAFF TGTGCCAGCAGCGTGGGACAGGGAAATACTGAAGCTTTCTTT
once TRBJ2-1 TRBV4-3 TRBD1 CASSQVRTGGDEQFF TGCGCCAGCAGCCAAGTCCGGACAGGGGGAGATGAGCAGTTCTTC
once TRBJ2-6 TRBV24-1 - CATSDPPPSGANVLTF TGTGCCACCAGTGACCCACCACCGTCTGGGGCCAACGTCCTGACTTTC
- TRBJ2-5 TRBV11-2 TRBD2 CASAQRGGGETQYF TGTGCCAGCGCCCAGCGGGGTGGGGGAGAGACCCAGTACTTC
- TRBJ2-2 TRBV7-2 - CASSSPAGYLNTGELFF TGTGCCAGCAGCTCCCCGGCGGGGTACCTAAACACCGGGGAGCTGTTTTTT
- TRBJ1-2 TRBV28 TRBD1 CASSLPRGNGYTF TGTGCCAGCAGTTTACCCAGGGGGAATGGCTACACCTTC
- TRBJ2-3 TRBV29-1 TRBD2 CSVAFGGGADTQYF TGCAGCGTTGCTTTTGGCGGGGGGGCCGATACGCAGTATTTT
- TRBJ1-4 TRBV6-4 TRBD1 CASRTSRDRVRTNEKLFF TGTGCCAGCAGGACTTCCCGGGACAGGGTACGAACTAATGAAAAACTGTTTTTT
- TRBJ2-7 TRBV5-1 - CASSLERGARNEQYF TGCGCCAGCAGCTTGGAGAGGGGGGCAAGGAACGAGCAGTACTTC
- TRBJ2-2 TRBV28 - CASSTTGTNTGELFF TGTGCCAGCAGTACGACCGGGACCAACACCGGGGAGCTGTTTTTT
- TRBJ2-7 TRBV11-3 - CASSLGQQLYEQYF TGTGCCAGCAGCTTAGGCCAGCAACTCTACGAGCAGTACTTC
once TRBJ2-1 TRBV28 - CASSFPRAPSYNEQFF TGTGCCAGCAGTTTCCCCCGGGCGCCTTCCTACAATGAGCAGTTCTTC
- TRBJ1-4 TRBV28 - CASMSAYEKLFF TGTGCCAGCATGTCAGCCTATGAAAAACTGTTTTTT
- TRBJ2-3 TRBV5-1 TRBD2 CASSPPGLAGLGGTDTQYF TGCGCCAGCAGCCCCCCGGGACTAGCGGGGCTAGGCGGCACAGATACGCAGTATTTT
- TRBJ1-2 TRBV5-1 TRBD1 CASSMDRGSYGYTF TGCGCCAGCAGCATGGACAGGGGATCCTATGGCTACACCTTC
- TRBJ1-3 TRBV21-1 - CASISTGSSSGNTIYF TGTGCCAGCATCTCGACAGGGTCGAGCTCTGGAAACACCATATATTTT
- TRBJ2-2 TRBV6-5 - CASSPEGLSAGELFF TGTGCCAGCAGTCCCGAGGGGCTGAGCGCCGGGGAGCTGTTTTTT
- TRBJ2-5 TRBV2 TRBD1 CASRGQYQETQYF TGTGCCAGCAGGGGACAGTACCAAGAGACCCAGTACTTC
- TRBJ2-5 TRBV11-3 - CASSLGRRQETQYF TGTGCCAGCAGCCTGGGACGGCGACAAGAGACCCAGTACTTC
- TRBJ1-2 TRBV7-2 - CASSFRAGRSNYGYTF TGTGCCAGCAGCTTCAGGGCCGGACGGTCTAACTATGGCTACACCTTC
- TRBJ1-3 TRBV7-2 - CASSFETGNTIYF TGTGCCAGCAGCTTTGAAACGGGAAACACCATATATTTT
- TRBJ2-7 TRBV6-2/TRBV6-3 - CASSTFVGSYEQYF TGTGCCAGCAGTACTTTCGTGGGGTCCTACGAGCAGTACTTC
- TRBJ1-2 TRBV2 - CASSPDAKIYGYTF TGTGCCAGCAGTCCCGACGCCAAGATCTATGGCTACACCTTC
- TRBJ2-7 TRBV7-2 TRBD2 CASSSTSGIRYEQYF TGTGCCAGCAGCAGTACTAGCGGTATTAGGTACGAGCAGTACTTC
- TRBJ1-6 TRBV27 - CASRSLSPVRNSPLHF TGTGCCAGCAGATCCCTGTCACCGGTTAGGAATTCACCCCTCCACTTT
- TRBJ1-1 TRBV3-1/TRBV3-2 TRBD1 CASSQVGQGVYFEAFF TGTGCCAGCAGCCAAGTGGGCCAGGGGGTGTATTTTGAAGCTTTCTTT